This T cell receptor beta chain was sequenced during a study of blood T cell repertoires in COVID-19. Overall study context: The analysed material was cDNA or gDNA that came from T cells, B-cell-depleted T cells, or PBMCs.

Original analysis: It was from reference gene primer amplification that nucleated cell counts were estimated. Sequenced by immunoSEQ multiplex PCR; TCRdb stores in-frame clones only, minus some. V, J and clone size are those of that table, while D and trimming were read from the DNA. The sample includes about 64,000 clones, 88% of them seen just once. It was during active infection that Seattle patients were enrolled and then longitudinally followed. The V and J ends lost 3 bases and 11 bases respectively, with 15 bases between them. The germline CDR1 and CDR2 sequences are KGHDR and SFDVKD. The CDR3 has 14 residues. This clone was counted once.

The receptor was derived from a woman between 55 and 75 years old with COVID-19, enrolled during active disease. Sample: peripheral blood. This chain uses TRBV24-1 with TRBJ1-4; D perhaps matches TRBD1 (5 bases). The CDR3 spells CATSDIRVRGKLFF. The CDR3 DNA sequence: TGTGCCACCAGTGATATTCGGGTCCGGGGGAAACTGTTTTTT.